What follows is one T cell receptor beta chain and its context. It has no known antigen specificity. Base qualities are not recorded, but no much larger clone differs from it by a single base. The data were obtained in a study of T cell responses to AZD1222 COVID-19 vaccine (dated by TCRdb to the early 2020s). For context, the study as a whole: AZD1222 recipients whose second dose came at about 4 weeks and those whose second dose came at about 12 weeks were combined into one group, since spike-specific TCR depth and breadth did not differ between the two schedules. TCR sequencing covered roughly 230 trial participants: 207 given two doses of AZD1222 and around 25 given two doses of MenACWY control vaccine. Trial participants were enrolled by age into subgroups of 18-55, 56-69 and 70-plus years, and around 150, 28 and 57 TCR-sequenced participants, respectively, were included in these subgroups. General study outcomes and caveats: Conclusions about previously exposed vaccinees are limited, since just six AZD1222 recipients were seropositive for SARS-CoV-2 at baseline. Participants were mostly white British and included more females than males, and it was suggested by the authors that clonal diversity may have been underestimated. The 56-69-year group was small, and its depth increase did not reach significance, likely because of low power. Reportedly, almost half of the unique spike-specific TCRs recognized epitopes lying outside the regions that are mutated in the B.1.351 and B.1.1.7 variants. Because no day 14 peak-response samples were available, the repertoires could be characterized only after the peak T cell response. Vaccine-associated CD4 TCRs spanned the whole spike protein, with dominant responses in regions 160-218 and 743-854. A significant rise in spike-specific TCR breadth and depth was observed after two AZD1222 doses relative to day 0 and relative to MenACWY recipients.

The CDR3 regions of human TCRbeta chains were subjected to immunosequencing. As for the authors' bioinformatics: Repertoire TCRs were matched against a reference library of SARS-CoV-2-specific TCRs generated with the MIRA antigen-specificity platform. Breadth was defined as the fraction of unique TCRs that were SARS-CoV-2-associated. Depth was defined as the fraction of total T cells that were SARS-CoV-2-associated. Using the MIRA data, each spike-specific TCR was assigned both to the spike region to which the TCR was reactive and to a CD4 or CD8 class. Log10-transformed breadth and depth values were compared by one-way ANOVA with Sidak's multiple comparisons tests. TCRdb took over this immuneACCESS table, retaining in-frame rearrangements with V and J assigned. Such tables are incomplete; in checked studies, under half of the missing clones stem from an unresolved V gene, and the remainder is unexplained. V and J calls plus clone size are reproduced from that table; the DNA served to infer D and trimming. Here the sample has some 99,000 clones; 70% to 90% occur a single time. In total, the top ten clones hold approximately 15% of the sample.

The germline V gene gives CDR1 as MGHDK and CDR2 as SYGVNS. The junction shows trimming of 3 bases on V and 8 bases on J, and the gene matches do not reach 9 bases of it. The CDR3 sequence holds 14 residues, the cysteine and phenylalanine included. Left in the record is the CDR3 DNA by itself, 42 bases read in frame from the first base. This sample's time point label indicates: baseline before first vaccination. Vaccinee samples were obtained from the UK trials COV001 and COV002, which included a single-blind randomized controlled phase 2/3 trial of AZD1222 (ChAdOx1 nCoV-19) in healthy adults. Trial participant PBMC samples were collected at day 0 and day 28 after the second dose for TCRbeta chain sequencing.

Recombination linked TRBV25-1 to TRBJ1-2, with 7 bases in between that match TRBD1. Sample: peripheral blood, taken on day 0 of AZD1222 vaccination. The TCR sequence derives from an adult in good health. The CDR3 region: CASSDIGGAGGYTF. Here is the DNA: TGTGCCAGCAGTGATATAGGGGGCGCCGGAGGCTACACCTTC.